Presented here are 22 T cell receptor beta chains from one specimen sequenced in a study of cytomegalovirus exposure and HLA in healthy donors. The method was immunoSEQ multiplex PCR; TCRdb's version includes in-frame clones alone and lacks a portion of them. This sample yields roughly 230,000 clones, of which roughly 87% are seen a single time; approximately 3% belongs to the top ten. Source material: PBMCs. The receptors come from a woman aged 30 to 39 in good health and CMV-seronegative.

The chain combines TRBV5-6 with TRBJ1-1, with 8 bases fitting TRBD1. Trimming at V came to 8 bases and at J to 0 bases, leaving 6 bases not matched to a gene. The CDR3 sequence is 14 residues long. Germline V gene lookup returns CDR1 SGHDT and CDR2 YYEEEE. CDR3 sequence: CASTTRGLNTEAFF. The CDR3 DNA reads as TGTGCCAGTACAACCAGGGGGCTGAACACTGAAGCTTTCTTT.

The chain couples TRBV5-1 to TRBJ2-7; D not certain. V lost 0 bases, J lost 0 bases, and 7 bases lay in between. This CDR3 contains 14 residues. Germline loops: CDR1 SGHRS, CDR2 YFSETQ. DNA of the CDR3: TGCGCCAGCAGCTTGGCGATTTACTCCTACGAGCAGTACTTC. It is translated as CASSLAIYSYEQYF. The variable domain in full, completed from reference TRBV5-1 and TRBJ2-7, reads KAGVTQTPRYLIKTRGQQVTLSCSPISGHRSVSWYQQTPGQGLQFLFEYFSETQRNKGNFPGRFSGRQFSNSRSEMNVSTLELGDSALYLCASSLAIYSYEQYFGPGTRLTVT.

V and J are TRBV7-9 and TRBJ2-2, with 9 bases fitting TRBD1. Trimming took 5 bases from V and 2 from J; bases not matched to a gene: 6. The CDR3 loop spans 16 amino acids. CDR1 SEHNR and CDR2 FQNEAQ come from the germline V gene (reference sequence). The CDR3 sequence is CASSGPGQGNTGELFF. CDR3 DNA: TGTGCCAGCAGCGGGCCGGGACAGGGAAACACCGGGGAGCTGTTTTTT.

This chain links TRBV9 with TRBJ2-3, with 7 bases that match TRBD2. Germline CDR1 reads SGDLS; CDR2 reads YYNGEE. The CDR3 is 15 residues long. V lost 9 bases to trimming and J lost 3 bases; unmatched junction nucleotides: 13. Here the CDR3 reads CATPYPAGHTDTQYF. CDR3 bases: TGTGCCACCCCGTACCCAGCGGGGCATACAGATACGCAGTATTTT. The entire variable domain, with the rest obtained from reference TRBV9 and TRBJ2-3, is as follows: DSGVTQTPKHLITATGQRVTLRCSPRSGDLSVYWYQQSLDQGLQFLIQYYNGEERAKGNILERFSAQQFPDLHSELNLSSLELGDSALYFCATPYPAGHTDTQYFGPGTRLTVL.

The chain uses TRBV13 and TRBJ2-1; 11 positions agree with TRBD2. Per germline, CDR1 PRHDT and CDR2 FYEKMQ (reference sequence). J gave up 5 bases and V 5 bases, and 2 bases lay outside the gene matches. The CDR3 sequence is 14 residues long. This chain's CDR3 is CASSPLAGDNEQFF. The CDR3 DNA is TGTGCCAGCAGCCCACTAGCGGGAGACAATGAGCAGTTCTTC.

V gene TRBV19 combines with J gene TRBJ1-2; D perhaps matches TRBD1 (5 bases). V was cut by 8 bases and J by 5 bases, with 18 bases left in between. CDR1 is LNHDA and CDR2 is SQIVND in the germline V gene (reference sequence). The CDR3 runs to 14 residues. DNA of the CDR3: TGTGCCAGTTTTCAGGGCACCTATAATTATGGCTACACCTTC. Protein sequence: CASFQGTYNYGYTF.

The chain joins TRBV23-1 to TRBJ2-1; tentative D call: TRBD2 (5 bases). TRBV23-1 is identified as an open reading frame with a role that is uncertain. The CDR3 runs 15 residues. Deletions cut 0 bases from V and 7 bases from J, with 13 bases between. DNA for the CDR3: TGCGCCAGCAGTCAATCGCGGGCCACCCGGAATGAGCAGTTCTTC. This encodes CASSQSRATRNEQFF.

The gene calls are TRBV27 and TRBJ2-1; D may be TRBD1 (5 bases). This CDR3 has 16 residues. V dropped 3 bases and J dropped 5 bases, with 17 bases sitting between them. Germline V gene lookup returns CDR1 MNHEY and CDR2 SMNVEV (reference sequence). The DNA of the CDR3 is TGTGCCAGCAGTTTTCGTTTCAGGGTGGAGAACAATGAGCAGTTCTTC. It specifies CASSFRFRVENNEQFF.

This sequence joins TRBV5-1 and TRBJ1-2; 8 bases align to TRBD1. J gave up 4 bases and V 4 bases, and 15 bases lay outside the gene matches. The CDR3 sequence is 17 residues long. Germline CDR1 reads SGHRS; CDR2 reads YFSETQ. CDR3 coding DNA: TGCGCCAGCAGCCCGGGAGCCTCAGGGGGCCTTGGCTATGGCTACACCTTC. Its protein is CASSPGASGGLGYGYTF.

The chain combines TRBV25-1 with TRBJ2-1, with D unresolved. V was shortened by 3 bases and J by 5 bases, with 11 bases between the two germline ends. The CDR3 sequence is 14 residues long. Per germline, CDR1 MGHDK and CDR2 SYGVNS. CDR3 residues: CASSEGNENNEQFF. DNA for the CDR3: TGTGCCAGCAGTGAGGGTAACGAGAACAATGAGCAGTTCTTC.

This clone was observed a single time. The gene calls are TRBV14 and TRBJ2-7; possible D gene TRBD2, 6 bases. Germline V gene lookup returns CDR1 SGHDN and CDR2 FVKESK. This CDR3 contains 15 residues. V shed 2 bases and J shed 7 bases, with 18 bases lying between them. The DNA for the CDR3 is TGTGCCAGCAGCCAAAACGAACGCGGGACGTTTGAGCAGTACTTC. Translated: CASSQNERGTFEQYF.

V usage is TRBV5-6 and J usage is TRBJ1-5, with unresolved D. The CDR3 consists of 14 residues. From germline, CDR1 is SGHDT and CDR2 YYEEEE. V was pared by 0 bases and J by 2 bases, with 6 bases between. CDR3 sequence (DNA): TGTGCCAGCAGCTTGGGCATAGGCAATCAGCCCCAGCATTTT. Translated: CASSLGIGNQPQHF.

V is TRBV9 and J is TRBJ2-7; unclear D gene. The CDR3 length is 14 residues. Trimming left V 0 bases short and J 0 bases short, with 7 bases between. Germline V lookup: CDR1 SGDLS, CDR2 YYNGEE. This chain's CDR3 is CASSVASASYEQYF. In DNA form, the CDR3 reads TGTGCCAGCAGCGTAGCTTCCGCCTCCTACGAGCAGTACTTC. Full variable domain (remainder filled in from reference TRBV9 and TRBJ2-7): DSGVTQTPKHLITATGQRVTLRCSPRSGDLSVYWYQQSLDQGLQFLIQYYNGEERAKGNILERFSAQQFPDLHSELNLSSLELGDSALYFCASSVASASYEQYFGPGTRLTVT.

This chain joins TRBV5-1 and TRBJ1-2; a possible D gene is TRBD1 (5 bases). CDR3 length: 11 amino acids. V dropped 3 bases and J dropped 10 bases, with 10 bases sitting between them. Germline V gene lookup returns CDR1 SGHRS and CDR2 YFSETQ. CDR3 nucleotide sequence: TGCGCCAGCAGCTCAGTAGGGGACTACACCTTC. This translates into CASSSVGDYTF. Drawing the rest from reference TRBV5-1 and TRBJ1-2, the complete variable domain is KAGVTQTPRYLIKTRGQQVTLSCSPISGHRSVSWYQQTPGQGLQFLFEYFSETQRNKGNFPGRFSGRQFSNSRSEMNVSTLELGDSALYLCASSSVGDYTFGSGTRLTVV.

The gene calls are TRBV4-2 and TRBJ1-2, with TRBD1 as a possible D gene (5 bases). This CDR3 contains 14 residues. Per the germline V gene, CDR1 is LGHNA and CDR2 is YNFKEQ. The germline V and J ends were trimmed by 0 bases and 6 bases, with 11 bases remaining between them. CDR3 sequence (DNA): TGTGCCAGCAGCCAAGAGCGGCCAGGGCATGGCTACACCTTC. Its translation: CASSQERPGHGYTF.

V is TRBV25-1 and J is TRBJ2-7, with D maybe TRBD1 (6 bases). The CDR3 runs to 13 residues. The germline V gene encodes CDR1 MGHDK and CDR2 SYGVNS. The germline V and J ends were trimmed by 1 base and 3 bases, with 7 bases remaining between them. CDR3 sequence reads: CASSELDSYEQYF. CDR3 bases: TGTGCCAGCAGTGAATTGGACAGCTACGAGCAGTACTTC.

The chain carries TRBV9 and TRBJ2-7, with D unresolved. CDR3 length: 13 amino acids. V shed 3 bases and J shed 0 bases, with 7 bases lying between them. The V gene's germline CDR1 is SGDLS and CDR2 YYNGEE. CDR3 bases: TGTGCCAGCAGCGCTGAAAGCTCCTACGAGCAGTACTTC. Its protein is CASSAESSYEQYF.

The chain is built from TRBV9 and TRBJ2-3; D is perhaps TRBD1 or TRBD2 (5 bases each). The CDR3 has 12 amino acids. Germline CDR1 and CDR2: SGDLS and YYNGEE. Trimming cost V 3 bases and J 11 bases, with 13 bases left between them. The DNA of the CDR3 is TGTGCCAGCAGCGCGACCGGGACGGGGCAGTATTTT. It is translated as CASSATGTGQYF.

This CDR3 reads CASSRDRGVSGTQYF. The CDR3 DNA reads as TGTGCCAGCAGCAGGGACAGGGGGGTCTCTGGTACGCAGTATTTT. The V call is TRBV2, the J call TRBJ2-3; 11 nucleotides line up with TRBD1. The V gene's germline CDR1 is SNHLY and CDR2 FYNNEI. The length of the CDR3 is 15 residues. V shed 6 bases and J 8 bases; nucleotides not matched to a gene: 10. Looking up the rest from reference TRBV2 and TRBJ2-3 gives the full variable domain: EPEVTQTPSHQVTQMGQEVILRCVPISNHLYFYWYRQILGQKVEFLVSFYNNEISEKSEIFDDQFSVERPDGSNFTLKIRSTKLEDSAMYFCASSRDRGVSGTQYFGPGTRLTVL.

V and J are TRBV7-9 and TRBJ2-5, with D uncertain. There are 12 residues in the CDR3. Trimming cost V 5 bases and J 5 bases, with 9 bases left between them. The germline V gene encodes CDR1 SEHNR and CDR2 FQNEAQ (reference sequence). The CDR3 DNA sequence: TGTGCCAGCAGCCCAGTCGTGGAGACCCAGTACTTC. It encodes CASSPVVETQYF.

The V gene is TRBV9, the J gene TRBJ2-7; TRBD2 agrees at 9 bases. Germline V gene lookup returns CDR1 SGDLS and CDR2 YYNGEE. The CDR3 extends over 15 amino acids. The junction had 3 bases not matched to a gene; V was cut back by 0 bases and J by 2 bases. The CDR3 is CASSVASGIAYEQYF. The CDR3, as DNA: TGTGCCAGCAGCGTAGCTAGCGGGATTGCCTACGAGCAGTACTTC.

This clone showed up just a few times. The CDR3 here is CAISGGGSEQYF. The CDR3, as DNA: TGTGCCATCAGTGGTGGGGGCTCCGAGCAGTACTTC. The chain couples TRBV10-3 to TRBJ2-7, with D possibly TRBD1 on 6 matching bases. Germline CDR1 reads ENHRY; CDR2 reads SYGVKD. The CDR3 covers 12 residues. Deletions cut 4 bases from V and 6 bases from J, with 10 bases between.